Below, one TCR beta chain is given with its context. Its matching antigen is unknown. One end of the junction does not line up with germline, which may come from a read error. Germline CDR1 reads MNHNS; CDR2 reads SASEGT. CDR3 size: 16 residues. These data belong to a study of Ad26.COV2.S vaccination and SARS-CoV-2 variants. Study outcomes and limitations: Vaccine recipients surpassed placebo recipients in spike-specific TCR breadth. Reportedly, spike-specific CD8+ and CD4+ T cell responses achieved substantial breadth once vaccination had taken place. Vaccinated and placebo-treated recipients had similar non-spike TCR breadth.

TCRdb's copy holds only in-frame clones and misses some; the assay was immunoSEQ multiplex PCR. The sample lists about 100,000 clones; 80% were seen once. The source material was peripheral blood, sampled after recovery from COVID-19. This receptor was taken from a human donor who had recovered from COVID-19. The rearrangement joins TRBV6-1 to TRBJ2-5; 9 bases line up with TRBD2. CDR3 sequence (DNA): TGTGCCAGCACTGAACAGTCTAGCGGGGCGACGGAGACCCAGTACTTC. Encoded protein: CASTEQSSGATETQYF.